Each of the 18 T cell receptor beta chains below was sequenced from the same sample in a study of blood T cell repertoires in COVID-19. The repertoire was sequenced with immunoSEQ multiplex PCR; TCRdb's copy has only in-frame clones and lacks some. The sample lists tens of thousands of clones; approximately 80% were seen once. Sequencing was carried out using peripheral blood. These receptors were collected from a man between 70 and 80 years old with acute or convalescent COVID-19.

The table lists this clone with a count of one. J is TRBJ2-7 and V is TRBV30; the D gene is possibly TRBD2 (6 bases). CDR1 GTSNPN and CDR2 SVGIG come from the germline V gene (reference sequence). Trimming pared 1 base from V and 0 bases from J, leaving 7 bases between. The CDR3 has 13 residues. CDR3 sequence: CAWSADYSYEQYF. In DNA form, the CDR3 reads TGTGCCTGGAGTGCGGACTACTCCTACGAGCAGTACTTC.

This sequence joins TRBV5-1 and TRBJ1-6; 8 bases fit TRBD1. The CDR3 sequence is 16 residues long. Trimming removed 4 bases from V and 7 bases from J; junction bases left unmatched: 10. Germline-derived CDR1 and CDR2 are SGHRS and YFSETQ. CDR3 loop: CASSLVGQASNSPLHF. The CDR3 DNA sequence: TGCGCCAGCAGCCTGGTGGGACAGGCGTCGAATTCACCCCTCCACTTT.

This clone appeared once. The chain is built from TRBV25-1 and TRBJ1-6; 9 bases line up with TRBD1. In germline, CDR1 is MGHDK, CDR2 SYGVNS. Trimming took 4 bases from V and 10 from J; bases not matched to a gene: 8. This CDR3 has 15 residues. CDR3 sequence (DNA): TGTGCCAGCAGTGGGGAGACAGGGGGTAGCTCACCCCTCCACTTT. This codes for CASSGETGGSSPLHF.

In its sample, this clone was seen once. This rearrangement joins TRBV2 to TRBJ2-3; tentatively, D is TRBD1 (6 bases). This CDR3 has 16 amino acids. V was clipped by 6 bases and J by 0 bases, with 16 bases between them. From germline, CDR1 is SNHLY and CDR2 FYNNEI. CDR3 sequence: CASRAPGQTSTDTQYF. The CDR3 region has the DNA TGTGCCAGCAGGGCGCCGGGACAAACTAGCACAGATACGCAGTATTTT.

The CDR3 DNA follows: TGTGCCAGCAGCTTGCTGCAGGGAACAGATACGCAGTATTTT. This encodes CASSLLQGTDTQYF. This chain joins TRBV5-6 and TRBJ2-3, with D maybe TRBD1 (5 bases). The CDR3 consists of 14 residues. The germline V gene has CDR1 SGHDT and CDR2 YYEEEE. V lost 1 base and J 3 bases, leaving 9 bases between the germline ends.

The count of this clone is one. The J gene is TRBJ1-1, the V gene TRBV10-1, with 9 bases identical to TRBD1. Germline V CDR1 and CDR2: WNHNN, SYGVQD (reference sequence). The V segment lost 6 bases and the J segment 0 bases; nucleotides outside the gene matches: 8. The CDR3 is 16 residues long. CDR3 residues: CASSKGTGRLNTEAFF. DNA of the CDR3: TGCGCCAGCAGCAAAGGGACAGGGCGGCTGAACACTGAAGCTTTCTTT.

The J gene is TRBJ2-1, the V gene TRBV18, with TRBD2 identical over 9 bases. Trimming at V came to 8 bases and at J to 10 bases, leaving 12 bases not matched to a gene. Germline values: CDR1 KGHSH, CDR2 LQKENI. The CDR3 consists of 14 residues. The CDR3 loop reads CASIVAGAQGEQFF. CDR3 coding DNA: TGTGCCAGCATCGTAGCGGGAGCCCAGGGAGAGCAGTTCTTC.

The table lists this clone with a count of one. The V gene is TRBV6-1, the J gene TRBJ2-5, with a possible D match to TRBD2 (6 bases). Germline CDR1 reads MNHNS; CDR2 reads SASEGT. V shed 8 bases and J shed 2 bases, with 18 bases lying between them. The CDR3 covers 15 residues. Here the CDR3 DNA reads TGTGCCAGCGGGGGGACCACACTACCACAAGAGACCCAGTACTTC. It codes for CASGGTTLPQETQYF.

The chain carries TRBV18 and TRBJ2-1, with 12 bases lining up with TRBD2. With 3 bases clipped from V and 0 bases from J, the junction kept 12 bases outside the gene matches. There are 20 residues in the CDR3. Per the germline V gene, CDR1 is KGHSH and CDR2 is LQKENI. This CDR3 is CASSPRDTSGRSLSYNEQFF. The CDR3 nucleotides are TGTGCCAGCTCACCTCGAGATACTAGCGGGAGGTCCCTCTCCTACAATGAGCAGTTCTTC.

The V and J genes are TRBV2 and TRBJ2-5; D unresolved. CDR1 is SNHLY and CDR2 is FYNNEI in the germline V gene. V was trimmed by 8 bases and J by 0 bases, leaving 7 bases between them. The CDR3 runs 12 residues. CDR3 sequence reads: CASGHYQETQYF. The CDR3 DNA sequence: TGTGCCAGCGGGCACTACCAAGAGACCCAGTACTTC.

J is TRBJ2-1 and V is TRBV5-1; D is perhaps TRBD2 (7 bases). V was shortened by 0 bases and J by 9 bases, with 10 bases between the two germline ends. The CDR3 is made up of 13 amino acids. Germline V lookup: CDR1 SGHRS, CDR2 YFSETQ. Written as DNA, the CDR3 is TGCGCCAGCAGCTTGGAAGGGGGGGTTGAGCAGTTCTTC. Protein product: CASSLEGGVEQFF.

The chain combines TRBV28 with TRBJ2-7; tentatively, D is TRBD2 (6 bases). The CDR3 has 14 amino acids. CDR1 is MDHEN, CDR2 SYDVKM, per germline. Between the trimmed V and J ends, which lost 4 bases and 2 bases, there was a span of 12 bases. The CDR3 protein is CASSSGTAAYEQYF. The CDR3 DNA is TGTGCCAGCAGTTCTGGGACTGCGGCCTACGAGCAGTACTTC. Complete variable domain (other parts from reference TRBV28 and TRBJ2-7): DVKVTQSSRYLVKRTGEKVFLECVQDMDHENMFWYRQDPGLGLRLIYFSYDVKMKEKGDIPEGYSVSREKKERFSLILESASTNQTSMYLCASSSGTAAYEQYFGPGTRLTVT.

This clone was detected only a few times. J is TRBJ1-2 and V is TRBV10-3; D perhaps matches TRBD1 (5 bases). This CDR3 spans 14 amino acids. The V end was cut by 7 bases, the J end by 2 bases, with 14 bases between. Germline CDR1 reads ENHRY; CDR2 reads SYGVKD. DNA of the CDR3: TGTGCCATCAAGGAAACCAGGGTAAACTATGGCTACACCTTC. Its protein product is CAIKETRVNYGYTF.

This chain connects TRBV4-3 to TRBJ2-2, with D perhaps matching TRBD1 (6 bases). Trimming left V 4 bases short and J 4 bases short, with 10 bases between. This CDR3 contains 14 residues. Per the germline V gene, CDR1 is LGHNA and CDR2 is YSLEER. The CDR3 DNA reads as TGCGCCAGCAGCCCGTTACAGGGCACCGGGGAGCTGTTTTTT. Its protein is CASSPLQGTGELFF.

This clone was seen only once. The J gene is TRBJ2-1, the V gene TRBV24-1; TRBD2 matches 10 bases. V lost 5 bases to trimming and J lost 6 bases; unmatched junction nucleotides: 12. This CDR3 is 17 amino acids long. The germline CDR1 and CDR2 sequences are KGHDR and SFDVKD. CDR3 residues: CATSGVAGGPGGNEQFF. Here the CDR3 DNA reads TGTGCCACCAGTGGGGTAGCGGGAGGCCCCGGGGGCAATGAGCAGTTCTTC.

The chain joins TRBV4-2 to TRBJ1-5; unclear D gene. The V and J ends lost 0 bases and 6 bases respectively, with 15 bases between them. The CDR3 covers 16 residues. CDR1 is LGHNA and CDR2 is YNFKEQ in the germline V gene. The CDR3 is CASSQDRSGSGQPQHF. The CDR3 DNA follows: TGTGCCAGCAGCCAAGATAGATCGGGGAGCGGTCAGCCCCAGCATTTT.

The genes are TRBV27 and TRBJ2-1, with TRBD2 matching 11 bases. In germline, CDR1 is MNHEY, CDR2 SMNVEV (reference sequence). The CDR3 spans 15 residues. The V segment lost 5 bases and the J segment 7 bases; nucleotides outside the gene matches: 7. The CDR3, as DNA: TGTGCCAGCAGTCTACTAGCGGGAGTCGATAATGAGCAGTTCTTC. Protein: CASSLLAGVDNEQFF.

This chain uses TRBV10-1 with TRBJ2-1; D gene unclear. V shed 2 bases and J shed 4 bases, with 9 bases lying between them. Germline lookup yields CDR1 WNHNN and CDR2 SYGVQD (reference sequence). The CDR3 runs 14 residues. The CDR3 region is CASSEVAEYNEQFF. CDR3 DNA sequence: TGCGCCAGCAGTGAGGTTGCGGAGTACAATGAGCAGTTCTTC.